This passage covers 23 T cell receptor beta chains from one sample sequenced in a study of blood T cell repertoires in COVID-19. Repertoires were generated with immunoSEQ multiplex PCR, while TCRdb's copy carries only in-frame clones and drops some. There are under 300,000 clones in the sample; around 87% occur only once, and approximately 6.8% lies in the top ten. The source material was peripheral blood. All receptors derive from an older woman with active or convalescent COVID-19.

The chain combines TRBV27 with TRBJ2-3; TRBD2 is a possible D gene (6 bases). CDR1 MNHEY and CDR2 SMNVEV come from the germline V gene (reference sequence). The CDR3 has 14 residues. V lost 3 bases, J lost 4 bases, and 11 bases lay in between. The CDR3 here is CASSLGRGPDTQYF. As DNA, the CDR3 is TGTGCCAGCAGTTTGGGGCGGGGTCCAGATACGCAGTATTTT.

The chain couples TRBV4-1 to TRBJ1-2; 7 bases align to TRBD1. The CDR3 has 16 amino acids. The germline gives CDR1 MGHRA, CDR2 YSYEKL. V lost 2 bases to trimming and J lost 8 bases; unmatched junction nucleotides: 14. The DNA of the CDR3 is TGCGCCAGCAGCCAAACCGGCGGGACAGATAGCAGAGGCTACACCTTC. Its protein product is CASSQTGGTDSRGYTF.

V usage is TRBV11-2 and J usage is TRBJ2-7; D possibly corresponds to TRBD1 (6 bases). V lost 2 bases, J lost 2 bases, and 10 bases lay in between. Germline V lookup: CDR1 SGHAT, CDR2 FQNNGV. This CDR3 contains 14 residues. The CDR3 nucleotides are TGTGCCAGCAGCTTACTCCAGGGGCCCTACGAGCAGTACTTC. Protein sequence: CASSLLQGPYEQYF.

Concerning this clone: One end of the junction is discordant with germline, which a read error may explain. CDR3 residues: CASSYLSGVNSPLHF. DNA for the CDR3: TGTGCCAGCAGTTACCTTTCGGGAGTTAATTCACCCCTTCACTTT. The chain joins TRBV6-6 to TRBJ1-6; no firm D call. The CDR3 is 15 amino acids. The V gene's germline CDR1 is MNHNY and CDR2 SVGAGI (reference sequence).

The genes are TRBV4-1 and TRBJ2-5; D possibly corresponds to TRBD1 (5 bases). Trimming removed 4 bases at V and 5 bases at J, with 20 bases between. CDR3 length: 16 amino acids. Germline CDR1 and CDR2: MGHRA and YSYEKL. The CDR3 DNA is TGCGCCAGCAGCCCTGAGCTTTGGGTTAAGGGGGAGACCCAGTACTTC. Translating it yields CASSPELWVKGETQYF.

The chain recombines TRBV5-1 with TRBJ2-2; 11 bases align to TRBD1. Germline values: CDR1 SGHRS, CDR2 YFSETQ. CDR3 length: 16 residues. V was pared by 4 bases and J by 6 bases, with 8 bases of the junction left unmatched. CDR3 bases: TGCGCCAGCAGCCCGGACAGGGGGCGGTTAGCCGGGGAGCTGTTTTTT. This sequence encodes CASSPDRGRLAGELFF.

This chain links TRBV29-1 with TRBJ1-1, with D uncertain. Germline CDR1 reads SQVTM; CDR2 reads ANQGSEA. The CDR3 is made up of 10 amino acids. Trimming shortened V by 7 bases and J by 5 bases, and 8 bases separated the two germline ends. The CDR3 region has the DNA TGCAGCGCTGGGAGGACTGAAGCTTTCTTT. Residues: CSAGRTEAFF. Drawing the rest from reference TRBV29-1 and TRBJ1-1, the complete variable domain is SAVISQKPSRDICQRGTSLTIQCQVDSQVTMMFWYRQQPGQSLTLIATANQGSEATYESGFVIDKFPISRPNLTFSTLTVSNMSPEDSSIYLCSAGRTEAFFGQGTRLTVV.

The CDR3 loop reads CASSWSGQGAWGANVLTF. The CDR3 nucleotides read TGTGCCAGCAGTTGGTCGGGACAGGGGGCGTGGGGGGCCAACGTCCTGACTTTC. The chain is built from TRBV28 and TRBJ2-6; TRBD1 matches 12 bases. J gave up 4 bases and V 4 bases, and 8 bases lay outside the gene matches. CDR3 size: 18 residues. Looked up from germline, CDR1 is MDHEN and CDR2 is SYDVKM.

CDR3 bases: TGTGCCAGCAGATTTGCATATCAGGGGTATGGCTACACCTTC. Translation: CASRFAYQGYGYTF. The chain uses TRBV2 and TRBJ1-2; D is possibly TRBD1 (6 bases). The length of the CDR3 is 14 residues. Trimming stripped 6 bases from V and 5 bases from J, with 16 bases between. CDR1 and CDR2 (germline): SNHLY, FYNNEI.

J is TRBJ2-3 and V is TRBV7-6; 8 positions match TRBD2. The CDR3 length is 16 residues. Germline loops: CDR1 SGHVS, CDR2 FNYEAQ. J was trimmed by 2 bases and V by 2 bases; bases with no gene match: 6. The CDR3 DNA is TGTGCCAGCAGCTTAAAGGCGGGGGGTCACACAGATACGCAGTATTTT. Residues: CASSLKAGGHTDTQYF.

The rearrangement joins TRBV15 to TRBJ1-6; 10 bases are shared with TRBD1. Trimming took 5 bases from V and 10 from J; bases not matched to a gene: 5. Germline CDR1 LNHNV, CDR2 YYDKDF (reference sequence). This CDR3 has 14 residues. CDR3 sequence (DNA): TGTGCCACCAGCTTGACAGGGGGCGGATCACCCCTCCACTTT. It specifies CATSLTGGGSPLHF.

The CDR3 sequence is CASSTGQDNQPQHF. CDR3 DNA sequence: TGTGCCAGCTCAACAGGACAGGACAATCAGCCCCAGCATTTT. The chain carries TRBV18 and TRBJ1-5; 7 bases map to TRBD1. Germline CDR1 and CDR2: KGHSH and LQKENI. The length of the CDR3 is 14 residues. The ends lost 5 bases at V and 3 bases at J; junction bases unmatched: 4.

The CDR3 DNA reads as TGTGCCAGCAGCTTGGGGGGGAGGACAACTAATGAAAAACTGTTTTTT. Its protein is CASSLGGRTTNEKLFF. The chain employs TRBV5-4 and TRBJ1-4; possibly TRBD1 for D (5 bases). Trimming removed 0 bases at V and 0 bases at J, with 9 bases between. The CDR3 has 16 residues. Germline assignment: CDR1 SGHNT and CDR2 YYREEE (reference sequence).

This sequence joins TRBV6-2 or TRBV6-3 and TRBJ1-6; 7 bases map to TRBD1. CDR1 and CDR2 from the germline V gene are MNHEY and SVGEGT. CDR3 length: 14 residues. V lost 5 bases and J lost 10; bases outside the gene matches: 8. The CDR3 sequence is CASSRDRSRSPLHF. Written as DNA, the CDR3 is TGTGCCAGCAGTCGGGACAGAAGTCGGTCACCCCTCCACTTT.

This chain joins TRBV7-3 and TRBJ2-3, with 8 bases identical to TRBD2. J gave up 1 base and V 4 bases, and 4 bases lay outside the gene matches. From germline, CDR1 is SGHTA and CDR2 FQGTGA. CDR3 length equals 15 residues. DNA for the CDR3: TGTGCCAGCAGCTCCCTTAGCGGGGGCACAGATACGCAGTATTTT. Translated, it gives CASSSLSGGTDTQYF.

The chain joins TRBV7-2 to TRBJ2-3; 14 bases agree with TRBD2. The germline V gene has CDR1 SGHTA and CDR2 FQGNSA. V lost 5 bases, J lost 3 bases, and 4 bases stayed unmatched. The CDR3 is 16 residues long. CDR3 sequence reads: CASSDGLAGGTDTQYF. CDR3 in DNA: TGTGCCAGCAGCGACGGACTAGCGGGGGGAACAGATACGCAGTATTTT.

CDR3 sequence reads: CASSEYVRSVTEAFF. The CDR3 DNA reads as TGTGCCAGCAGTGAATATGTGCGTTCGGTTACTGAAGCTTTCTTT. This chain links TRBV6-1 with TRBJ1-1, with D hard to call. Germline V gene sequence: CDR1 MNHNS, CDR2 SASEGT. Trimming removed 2 bases from V and 5 bases from J, with 15 bases in between. CDR3 size: 15 residues.

This clone appeared a single time. The V call is TRBV7-8, the J call TRBJ2-5; D is perhaps TRBD1 (6 bases). The CDR3 extends over 15 amino acids. CDR1 is SGHVS, CDR2 FQNEAQ, per germline. The ends were cut back, 7 bases at V and 2 bases at J, with 17 bases in the middle. The CDR3 spells CASNPRGGFQETQYF. The CDR3 DNA is TGTGCCAGCAATCCTCGAGGGGGATTTCAAGAGACCCAGTACTTC.

V usage is TRBV27 and J usage is TRBJ2-2; D perhaps matches TRBD1 (7 bases). V dropped 6 bases and J dropped 5 bases, with 10 bases sitting between them. CDR1 is MNHEY and CDR2 is SMNVEV in the germline V gene (reference sequence). The CDR3 covers 13 residues. The CDR3, as DNA: TGTGCCAGCAGGGCAGGGGGGACCGGGGAGCTGTTTTTT. This sequence encodes CASRAGGTGELFF.

The chain combines TRBV10-1 with TRBJ2-5; TRBD1 matches 8 bases. The CDR3 runs 16 residues. CDR1 and CDR2 from the germline V gene are WNHNN and SYGVQD (reference sequence). The V segment lost 2 bases and the J segment 4 bases; nucleotides outside the gene matches: 9. CDR3 DNA sequence: TGCGCCAGCAGTGAGAGCCGGACAGGGTCCCGAGAGACCCAGTACTTC. Translated, it gives CASSESRTGSRETQYF.

This chain joins TRBV7-9 and TRBJ1-5, with D uncertain. V dropped 3 bases and J dropped 3 bases, with 6 bases sitting between them. Germline lookup yields CDR1 SEHNR and CDR2 FQNEAQ (reference sequence). The CDR3 runs to 13 residues. CDR3 DNA sequence: TGTGCCAGCAGCTTGGGCTTCAATCAGCCCCAGCATTTT. This sequence encodes CASSLGFNQPQHF.

The CDR3 DNA sequence: TGTGCCAGCAGCCAAGGGGGAGACTATGGCTACACCTTC. Residues: CASSQGGDYGYTF. The chain employs TRBV12-3 or TRBV12-4 and TRBJ1-2; perhaps TRBD1 as D (6 bases). V lost 6 bases, J lost 3 bases, and 11 bases lay in between. The CDR3 totals 13 residues.

This clone was found once. The chain has TRBV6-6 and TRBJ2-2; TRBD1 might be the D (6 bases). In germline, CDR1 is MNHNY, CDR2 SVGAGI (reference sequence). The CDR3 totals 16 residues. The ends were cut back, 7 bases at V and 0 bases at J, with 15 bases in the middle. The CDR3 spells CASTPTGPANTGELFF. The CDR3 DNA is TGTGCCAGCACCCCGACAGGACCTGCGAACACCGGGGAGCTGTTTTTT.